A single sample is the source of the 17 T cell receptor beta chains below, sequenced in a study of a mutant IDH1 vaccine in newly diagnosed glioma (dated by TCRdb to about 2021). This specimen's time point label, per the study, means: week 23, last vaccination. Each vaccine dose, consisting of 300 ug of a 20-mer mutant IDH1 peptide in Montanide, was administered subcutaneously with topical imiquimod. The library was produced with the immunoSEQ multiplex PCR assay. TCRdb's version of the immuneACCESS table is confined to in-frame rearrangements and falls short of the full clone set. An unresolved V gene accounts for under half of the shortfall where checked; the remainder is of unknown origin. A total of 35,000 to 50,000 clones appear in this sample, approximately 89% of them only once. The top ten constitute 3% to 4% of the sample. Which antigens these TCRs recognize remains unknown. Sequencing used PBMCs, obtained from a glioma patient whose treatment included an IDH1 peptide vaccine. The source is a man aged 50-60 years with glioma.

V is TRBV29-1 and J is TRBJ2-6; D tentatively fits TRBD1 or TRBD2 (5 bases each). The CDR3 is 17 amino acids. V lost 3 bases, J lost 0 bases, and 15 bases lay in between. The germline V gene has CDR1 SQVTM and CDR2 ANQGSEA. This CDR3 is CSVEGPTDASGANVLTF. In DNA, the CDR3 is TGCAGCGTTGAGGGACCCACTGACGCCTCTGGGGCCAACGTCCTGACTTTC.

V is TRBV19 and J is TRBJ2-4, with 9 positions matching TRBD1. The V gene's germline CDR1 is LNHDA and CDR2 SQIVND (reference sequence). The length of the CDR3 is 17 residues. V gave up 3 bases and J gave up 2 bases; unmatched junction bases: 8. Written as DNA, the CDR3 is TGTGCCAGTAGTATCGCCGGGACAGGGACGCCCAAAAACATTCAGTACTTC. It translates to CASSIAGTGTPKNIQYF.

This rearrangement joins TRBV5-6 to TRBJ2-6; perhaps TRBD2 as D (5 bases). The germline V gene has CDR1 SGHDT and CDR2 YYEEEE. The length of the CDR3 is 17 residues. Trimming cost V 5 bases and J 0 bases, with 15 bases left between them. As DNA, the CDR3 is TGTGCCAGCAGGGAGGCCCCCCATACCTCTGGGGCCAACGTCCTGACTTTC. Protein sequence: CASREAPHTSGANVLTF.

The chain carries TRBV2 and TRBJ1-2; D not resolved. V dropped 7 bases and J dropped 2 bases, with 5 bases sitting between them. Germline V gene sequence: CDR1 SNHLY, CDR2 FYNNEI. The CDR3 extends over 11 amino acids. CDR3 sequence (DNA): TGTGCCAGCACTGCGAACTATGGCTACACCTTC. It codes for CASTANYGYTF.

This chain joins TRBV5-6 and TRBJ1-2, with D maybe TRBD1 (6 bases). From germline, CDR1 is SGHDT and CDR2 YYEEEE. Trimming left V 4 bases short and J 4 bases short, with 11 bases between. CDR3 length: 13 residues. The CDR3: CASSRGGGYGYTF. The CDR3 bases are TGTGCCAGCAGCAGGGGGGGAGGCTATGGCTACACCTTC. Supplemented by reference TRBV5-6 and TRBJ1-2, the full variable domain reads DAGVTQSPTHLIKTRGQQVTLRCSPKSGHDTVSWYQQALGQGPQFIFQYYEEEERQRGNFPDRFSGHQFPNYSSELNVNALLLGDSALYLCASSRGGGYGYTFGSGTRLTVV.

The chain couples TRBV11-2 to TRBJ2-7; TRBD1 aligns across 10 bases. The CDR3 sequence is 15 residues long. V shed 2 bases and J 1 base; nucleotides not matched to a gene: 2. Germline V gene sequence: CDR1 SGHAT, CDR2 FQNNGV. In nucleotides, the CDR3 is TGTGCCAGCAGCTTAAGACAGGGGGCATCCTACGAGCAGTACTTC. Its protein product is CASSLRQGASYEQYF.

This chain connects TRBV25-1 to TRBJ1-3; the D gene is possibly TRBD1 (5 bases). CDR1 is MGHDK, CDR2 SYGVNS, per germline. The CDR3 is 14 residues long. V lost 6 bases to trimming and J lost 4 bases, with 13 bases between them. CDR3 amino acids: CASSWGRMGNTIYF. In nucleotides, the CDR3 is TGTGCCAGCAGCTGGGGCAGAATGGGAAACACCATATATTTT.

The CDR3 coding sequence is TGTGCCAGCAGCAAAACGGGACAGGAATATCAGCCCCAGCATTTT. Amino acid sequence: CASSKTGQEYQPQHF. This sequence joins TRBV6-5 and TRBJ1-5; 8 nucleotides align to TRBD1. The CDR3 contains 15 residues. After removal of 6 bases from V and 5 bases from J, the junction contained 9 bases not matched to a gene. Germline V gene sequence: CDR1 MNHEY, CDR2 SVGAGI.

This clone was seen once. The V and J genes are TRBV7-9 and TRBJ2-3; TRBD2 might be the D (6 bases). The germline V and J ends were trimmed by 2 bases and 2 bases, with 17 bases remaining between them. Germline V gene data show CDR1 as SEHNR and CDR2 as FQNEAQ (reference sequence). The CDR3 contains 17 residues. The CDR3 bases are TGTGCCAGCAGCTTAATAGGCCTAGCGAGGCACACAGATACGCAGTATTTT. Translation: CASSLIGLARHTDTQYF.

The count of this clone is one. J is TRBJ2-5 and V is TRBV6-5; 9 bases align to TRBD1. Germline CDR1 is MNHEY and CDR2 is SVGAGI. The J segment lost 8 bases and the V segment lost 6 bases, leaving 13 bases of the junction unmatched. The CDR3 is made up of 15 amino acids. The CDR3 protein is CASSPTRQGVTTQYF. The DNA of the CDR3 is TGTGCCAGCAGCCCCACCCGACAGGGGGTCACCACCCAGTACTTC.

The genes are TRBV4-1 and TRBJ1-2; no reliable D call. Germline V lookup: CDR1 MGHRA, CDR2 YSYEKL. The V and J ends lost 1 base and 0 bases respectively, with 12 bases between them. The CDR3 is made up of 16 amino acids. The DNA of the CDR3 is TGCGCCAGCAGCCAAGTAGTATCCGGATCTAACTATGGCTACACCTTC. Translating gives CASSQVVSGSNYGYTF.

The CDR3 region is CASSDSDSEKAFF. The CDR3 DNA reads TGCGCCAGCAGTGATTCGGACAGTGAAAAAGCTTTCTTT. J is TRBJ1-1 and V is TRBV10-1; perhaps TRBD1 as D (6 bases). Germline values: CDR1 WNHNN, CDR2 SYGVQD (reference sequence). The length of the CDR3 is 13 residues. Trimming pared 3 bases from V and 9 bases from J, leaving 14 bases between.

In its sample, this clone was seen a few times. The J gene is TRBJ1-1, the V gene TRBV27; 7 bases are shared with TRBD1. V lost 5 bases, J lost 7 bases, and 10 bases stayed unmatched. Germline loops: CDR1 MNHEY, CDR2 SMNVEV (reference sequence). The CDR3 has 14 residues. The CDR3 bases are TGTGCCAGCAGTGGCGCAACCTACAGGGGTGAAGCTTTCTTT. This translates into CASSGATYRGEAFF.

The chain combines TRBV30 with TRBJ1-2; 7 bases map to TRBD1. This CDR3 is 12 amino acids long. In germline, CDR1 is GTSNPN, CDR2 SVGIG (reference sequence). V was pared by 7 bases and J by 4 bases, with 6 bases of the junction left unmatched. CDR3 amino acids: CASSTGTYGYTF. DNA of the CDR3: TGTGCCTCGTCGACAGGGACCTATGGCTACACCTTC. Filled out from reference TRBV30 and TRBJ1-2, the complete variable domain reads SQTIHQWPATLVQPVGSPLSLECTVEGTSNPNLYWYRQAAGRGLQLLFYSVGIGQISSEVPQNLSASRPQDRQFILSSKKLLLSDSGFYLCASSTGTYGYTFGSGTRLTVV.

For this clone: The junction does not match germline at one end; this may be a read error. The V gene is TRBV7-7, the J gene TRBJ2-3; D remains ambiguous. The CDR3 spans 13 residues. Germline CDR1 reads SSHAT; CDR2 reads FNYEAQ (reference sequence). In DNA, the CDR3 is TGTGCTAGCAGCTTAAACTTTGGAGATACGCAGTATTTT. Encoded protein: CASSLNFGDTQYF.

The chain recombines TRBV2 with TRBJ2-1; the match to TRBD2 covers 11 bases. Germline trimming cut 7 bases from V and 8 bases from J; bases unmatched to any gene: 10. The CDR3 spans 15 residues. Germline V CDR1 and CDR2: SNHLY, FYNNEI. The CDR3 sequence is CASTKGSGGVDEQFF. Here the CDR3 DNA reads TGTGCCAGCACGAAAGGTAGCGGGGGGGTAGATGAGCAGTTCTTC.

The V and J genes are TRBV6-4 and TRBJ1-1; 9 nucleotides match TRBD1. Losses at the gene ends were 6 bases for V and 5 bases for J; bases not matched to a gene: 10. The V gene's germline CDR1 is MRHNA and CDR2 SNTAGT. The CDR3 is 15 residues long. This chain's CDR3 is CASSPTLDRGTEAFF. CDR3 coding DNA: TGTGCCAGCAGCCCCACCTTGGACAGGGGTACTGAAGCTTTCTTT.